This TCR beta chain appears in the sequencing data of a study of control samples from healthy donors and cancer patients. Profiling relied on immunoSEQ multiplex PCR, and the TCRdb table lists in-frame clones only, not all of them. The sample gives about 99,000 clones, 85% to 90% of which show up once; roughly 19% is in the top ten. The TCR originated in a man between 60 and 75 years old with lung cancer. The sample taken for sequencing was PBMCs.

CDR3 in DNA: TGCGCCAGCAGCGAGCCCAGGGAGAACACTGAAGCTTTCTTT. It translates to CASSEPRENTEAFF. The gene calls are TRBV5-1 and TRBJ1-1; perhaps TRBD1 as D (5 bases). Trimming shortened V by 4 bases and J by 1 base, and 11 bases separated the two germline ends. This CDR3 comprises 14 residues. CDR1 is SGHRS and CDR2 is YFSETQ in the germline V gene.